The source of this T cell receptor (beta chain) is a study of blood T cells in healthy people across ages. Study as a whole: There was about one barcoded beta molecule captured by template switching per two T cells.

Alongside a J-beta primer mix, a sample-barcoded 5' primer served in a second PCR lasting 7 to 11 cycles. A template-switch adaptor with 12 random nucleotides tagged each cDNA molecule. TCRdb re-called the 5' RACE reads with MiXCR, one entry per CDR3 protein. The sample carries around 2 million distinct CDR3 sequences, 39% recorded once. V was shortened by 5 bases and J by 6 bases, with 11 bases between the two germline ends. The CDR3 length is 12 residues. Germline V gene data show CDR1 as SGHAT and CDR2 as FQDESV (reference sequence). Sample donors were healthy Caucasian individuals that came from Russia, aged roughly 6 to 95.

Sequenced: blood. This receptor was obtained from a human donor in good health. The chain combines TRBV11-1 with TRBJ2-7; D is uncertain. CDR3 sequence: CASSREGPEQYF. Here the CDR3 DNA reads TGTGCCAGCAGCAGAGAAGGACCCGAGCAGTACTTC.